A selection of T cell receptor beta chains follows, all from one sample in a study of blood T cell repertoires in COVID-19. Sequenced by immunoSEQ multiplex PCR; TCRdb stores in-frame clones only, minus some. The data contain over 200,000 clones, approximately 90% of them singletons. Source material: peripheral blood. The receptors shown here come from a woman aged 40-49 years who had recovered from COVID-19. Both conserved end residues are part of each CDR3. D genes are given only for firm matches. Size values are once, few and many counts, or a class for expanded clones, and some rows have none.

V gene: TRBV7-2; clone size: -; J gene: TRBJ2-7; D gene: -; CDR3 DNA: TGTGCCAGCAGCTTAGTGGGGCAACCCTCCTACGAGCAGTACTTC; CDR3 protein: CASSLVGQPSYEQYF
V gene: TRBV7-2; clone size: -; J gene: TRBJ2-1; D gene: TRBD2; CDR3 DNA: TGTGCCAGCAGCTTTTATAGCGGGAGGGGGGACAATGAGCAGTTCTTC; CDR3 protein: CASSFYSGRGDNEQFF
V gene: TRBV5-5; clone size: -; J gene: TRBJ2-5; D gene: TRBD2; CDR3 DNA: TGTGCCAGCAGCCGGGGGGAGGCGGGACCCCCCCTGGAGACCCAGTACTTC; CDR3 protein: CASSRGEAGPPLETQYF
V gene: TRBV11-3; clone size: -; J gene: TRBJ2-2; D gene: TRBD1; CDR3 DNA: TGTGCCAGCAGCACCAGGGGGCTTGGGGAGCTGTTTTTT; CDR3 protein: CASSTRGLGELFF
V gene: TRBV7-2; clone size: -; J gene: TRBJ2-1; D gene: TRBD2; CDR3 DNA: TGTGCCAGCAGATCCCGGGGAGGGCCGAATGAGCAGTTCTTC; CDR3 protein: CASRSRGGPNEQFF
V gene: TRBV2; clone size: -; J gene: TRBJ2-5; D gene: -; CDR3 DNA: TGTGCCAGCAGCAGCAGCCAGGGGCGGACCCAGTACTTC; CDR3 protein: CASSSSQGRTQYF
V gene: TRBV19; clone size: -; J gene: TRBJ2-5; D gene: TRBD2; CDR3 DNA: TGTGCCAGTAGTATAGGTAGCGGGAGCGGAGAGACCCAGTACTTC; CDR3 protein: CASSIGSGSGETQYF
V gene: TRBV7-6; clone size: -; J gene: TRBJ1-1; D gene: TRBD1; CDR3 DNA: TGTGCCAGCAGCTTATATGGGACAGGTCCGAACACTGAAGCTTTCTTT; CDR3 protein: CASSLYGTGPNTEAFF
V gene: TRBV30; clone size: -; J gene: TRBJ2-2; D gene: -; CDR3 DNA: TGTGCCTGGGGGGGCCGGCCCGGTCCCACCGGGGAGCTGTTTTTT; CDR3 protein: CAWGGRPGPTGELFF
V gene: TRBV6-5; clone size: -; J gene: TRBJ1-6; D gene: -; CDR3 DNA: TGTGCCAGCAGTTACTCGGGGGGGAAAAATTCACCCCTCCACTTT; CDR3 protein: CASSYSGGKNSPLHF
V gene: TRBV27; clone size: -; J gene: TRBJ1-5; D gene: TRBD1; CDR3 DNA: TGTGCCGGACAGGGGGGTGGTTTCGCTCAGCCCCAGCATTTT; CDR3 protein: CAGQGGGFAQPQHF
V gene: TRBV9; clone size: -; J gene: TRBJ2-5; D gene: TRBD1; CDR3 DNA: TGTGCCAGCAGCCGTAGGGGGCGGATCCAAGAGACCCAGTACTTC; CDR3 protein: CASSRRGRIQETQYF
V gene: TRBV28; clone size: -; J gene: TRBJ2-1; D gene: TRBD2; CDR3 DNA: TGTGCCAGCAGTACCGGGGGGGCGCTGAAGACTAGCCAGCTTAGTAATGAGCAGTTCTTC; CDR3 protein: CASSTGGALKTSQLSNEQFF
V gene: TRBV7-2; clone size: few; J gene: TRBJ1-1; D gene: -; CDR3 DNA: TGTGCCAGCAGGACCCAACCCCAGGCCTCTGAAGCTTTCTTT; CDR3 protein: CASRTQPQASEAFF
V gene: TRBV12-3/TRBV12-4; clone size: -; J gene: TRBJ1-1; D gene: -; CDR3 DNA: TGTGCCAGCAGTTTATTCGGGGGGACTGAAGCTTTCTTT; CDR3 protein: CASSLFGGTEAFF
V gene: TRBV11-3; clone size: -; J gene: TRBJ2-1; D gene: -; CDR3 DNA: TGTGCCAGCAGCTTAGACCCCAGCTCCTACAATGAGCAGTTCTTC; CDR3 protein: CASSLDPSSYNEQFF
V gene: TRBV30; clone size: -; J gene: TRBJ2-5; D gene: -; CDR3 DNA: TGTGCCTGGGGGGGCCGTCAAGAGACCCAGTACTTC; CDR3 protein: CAWGGRQETQYF
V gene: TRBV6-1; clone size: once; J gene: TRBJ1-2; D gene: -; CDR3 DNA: TGTGCCAGCAGTGAACGTCGGGCGGGGTACACCTTC; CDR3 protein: CASSERRAGYTF
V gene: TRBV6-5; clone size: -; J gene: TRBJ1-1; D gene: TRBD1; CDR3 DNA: TGTGCCAGCAGAGCCACAGGGGGTTGGACTGAAGCTTTCTTT; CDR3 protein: CASRATGGWTEAFF
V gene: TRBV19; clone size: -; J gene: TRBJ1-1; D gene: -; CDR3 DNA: TGTGCCAGTAGTATAGATCTATCCAGGGGCACTGAAGCTTTCTTT; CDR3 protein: CASSIDLSRGTEAFF
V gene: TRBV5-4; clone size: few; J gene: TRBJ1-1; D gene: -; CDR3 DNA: TGTGCCAGCAGCTTGGGGGAGGGGTTCGGCACTGAAGCTTTCTTT; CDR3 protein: CASSLGEGFGTEAFF
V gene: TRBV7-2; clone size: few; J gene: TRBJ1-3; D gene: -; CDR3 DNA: TGTGCCAGCAGCTTAGGGGTTGCAGGGAACTCTGGAAACACCATATATTTT; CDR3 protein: CASSLGVAGNSGNTIYF
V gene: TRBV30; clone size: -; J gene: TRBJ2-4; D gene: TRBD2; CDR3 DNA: TGTGCCTGGAGTATTGGGGGTAGCGGGGGAAAAAACATTCAGTACTTC; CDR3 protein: CAWSIGGSGGKNIQYF
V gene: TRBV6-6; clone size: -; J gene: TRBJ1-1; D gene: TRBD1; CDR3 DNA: TGTGCCAGCACCCTGACAGGGGGGTACACTGAAGCTTTCTTT; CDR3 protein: CASTLTGGYTEAFF
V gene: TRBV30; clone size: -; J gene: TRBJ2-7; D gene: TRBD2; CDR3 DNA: TGTGCCTGGAGGCGACTAGCGGACGCCTACGAGCAGTACTTC; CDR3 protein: CAWRRLADAYEQYF
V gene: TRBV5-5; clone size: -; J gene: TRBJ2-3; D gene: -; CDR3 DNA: TGTGCCAGCAGCCCGAGCCCGCTGGGCACAGATACGCAGTATTTT; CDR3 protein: CASSPSPLGTDTQYF
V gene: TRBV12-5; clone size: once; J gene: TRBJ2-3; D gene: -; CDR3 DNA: TGTGCTAGTGGTCCCGGGCGGGACACAGATACGCAGTATTTT; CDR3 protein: CASGPGRDTDTQYF
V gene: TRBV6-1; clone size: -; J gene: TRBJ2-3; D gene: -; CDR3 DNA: TGTGCCAGCAGTGAAGCGGGGCCCCAAGATACGCAGTATTTT; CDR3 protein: CASSEAGPQDTQYF
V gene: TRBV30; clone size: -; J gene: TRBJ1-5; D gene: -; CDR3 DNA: TGTGCCTGGACCTACCCTGGGGCAATCAATCAGCCCCAGCATTTT; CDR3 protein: CAWTYPGAINQPQHF
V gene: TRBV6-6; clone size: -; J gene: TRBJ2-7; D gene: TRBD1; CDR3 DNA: TGTGCCAGCAGCCCAACAGGGGCGCGGTACGAGCAGTACTTC; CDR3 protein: CASSPTGARYEQYF
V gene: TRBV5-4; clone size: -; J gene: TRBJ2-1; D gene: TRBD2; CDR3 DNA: TGTGCCAGCAGCCGGGGGGGGAGCTTGGGGCATGAGCAGTTCTTC; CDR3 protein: CASSRGGSLGHEQFF
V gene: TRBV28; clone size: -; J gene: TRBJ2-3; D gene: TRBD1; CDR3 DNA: TGTGCCAGCAGCCCACCCGGACAGGGCACAGATACGCAGTATTTT; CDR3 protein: CASSPPGQGTDTQYF
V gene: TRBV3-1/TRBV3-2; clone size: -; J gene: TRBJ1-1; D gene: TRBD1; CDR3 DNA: TGTGCCAGCAGCGCACAGGGGTGGGACACTGAAGCTTTCTTT; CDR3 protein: CASSAQGWDTEAFF
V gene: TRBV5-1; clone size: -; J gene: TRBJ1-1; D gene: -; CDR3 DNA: TGCGCCAGCAGCTTGGCCGGGACACCGAACACTGAAGCTTTCTTT; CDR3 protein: CASSLAGTPNTEAFF
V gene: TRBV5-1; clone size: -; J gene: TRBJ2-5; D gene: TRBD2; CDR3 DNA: TGCGCCAGCAGCTTGGGGTCCGGACTAGCTGCAGAGACCCAGTACTTC; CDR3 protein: CASSLGSGLAAETQYF
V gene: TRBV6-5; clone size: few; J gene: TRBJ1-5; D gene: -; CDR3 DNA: TGTGCCAGCACGGCGCAGCACGGGGGGCAGCCCCAGCATTTT; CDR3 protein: CASTAQHGGQPQHF
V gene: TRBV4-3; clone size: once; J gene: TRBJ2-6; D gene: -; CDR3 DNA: TGCGCCAGCAGCCCTGGGGCAGGTTGGGGCATCGCTGGGGCCAACGTCCTGACTTTC; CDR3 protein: CASSPGAGWGIAGANVLTF
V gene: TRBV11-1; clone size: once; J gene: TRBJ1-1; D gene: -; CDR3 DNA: TGTGCCAGCAGCGCGAGGGCATCCTCCATGAACACTGAAGCTTTCTTT; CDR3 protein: CASSARASSMNTEAFF
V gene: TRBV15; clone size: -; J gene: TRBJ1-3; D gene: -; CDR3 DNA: TGTGCCACCAGCAGAGATCTGGTAGGGGCTGGAAACACCATATATTTT; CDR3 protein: CATSRDLVGAGNTIYF
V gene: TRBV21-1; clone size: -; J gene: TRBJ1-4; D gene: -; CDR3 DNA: TGTGCCAGCAGCAAAAGGGCAGGGGGCTGTGAAAAACTGTTTTTT; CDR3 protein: CASSKRAGGCEKLFF
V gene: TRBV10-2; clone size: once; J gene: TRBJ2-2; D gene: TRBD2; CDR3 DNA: TGCGCCAGCAGGGGTAGCGGGAACCGATACACCGGGGAGCTGTTTTTT; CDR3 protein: CASRGSGNRYTGELFF
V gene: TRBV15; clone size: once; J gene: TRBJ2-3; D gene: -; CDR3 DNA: TGTGCCACCAGCAGAGATGTGGCTAGCGATAGCACAGATACGCAGTATTTT; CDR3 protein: CATSRDVASDSTDTQYF
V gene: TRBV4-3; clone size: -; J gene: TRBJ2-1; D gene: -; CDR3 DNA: TGCGCCAGCAGCCAAGAAGCCTTAAACTCCTACAATGAGCAGTTCTTC; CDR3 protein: CASSQEALNSYNEQFF
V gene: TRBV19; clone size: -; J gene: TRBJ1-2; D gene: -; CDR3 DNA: TGTGCCAGTAGTATGTGGGCAGGGGAGCTCTACACCTTC; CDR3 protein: CASSMWAGELYTF
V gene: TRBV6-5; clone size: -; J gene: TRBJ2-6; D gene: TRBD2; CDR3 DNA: TGTGCCGGAACTAGCGGGGGCTCTGGGGCCAACGTCCTGACTTTC; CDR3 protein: CAGTSGGSGANVLTF